The source of this T cell receptor beta chain is a study of OX40 agonist ivuxolimab in advanced cancers. CDR3 length: 18 amino acids. Patients with autoimmune history or systemic immunosuppression were excluded. Sampled blood was obtained at baseline, cycle 4 day 1, and cycle 7 day 1. The method was immunoSEQ multiplex PCR; TCRdb's version includes in-frame clones alone and lacks a portion of them. The sample lists over 15,000 clones; roughly 80% were seen once. The source of this sequence is an adult with an advanced solid tumor such as melanoma, head and neck, liver or kidney cancer. The V and J genes are TRBV21-1 and TRBJ2-5; the table's D call, TRBD1, has no DNA check behind it. TRBV21-1 is a recognized pseudogene. Here the sequenced sample was CD4+ or CD8+ T cells sorted from blood, taken in a trial of the OX40 agonist ivuxolimab. DNA for the CDR3: TGTGCCAGCAGCAAAGCGCCGGAAACAGGAGCCGGCCAAGAGACCCAGTACTTC. Its protein is CASSKAPETGAGQETQYF.